This entry concerns a single T cell receptor beta chain. The antigen remains undetermined. This record belongs to a study of T cells expressing NK-cell markers. Study-wide background: The TCR beta repertoires originated in sorted CD3+CD56+NKG2C+, CD3+CD56+NKG2C- and CD3+CD56-NKG2C+ T cells.

Study-level findings and limits: The study did not resolve the HCMV specificity of expanded NKG2C+ T cell clones.

Germline values: CDR1 SQVTM, CDR2 ANQGSEA. The CDR3 consists of 13 residues. One entry per CDR3 protein, without DNA, is what TCRdb gives after re-calling the 5' RACE reads. Seen in this sample are about 440,000 distinct CDR3 sequences; the ten most common clones hold 7.3%. This receptor was taken from a woman between 18 and 75 years old in good health. This chain joins TRBV29-1 and TRBJ2-1; TCRdb's D call of TRBD2 is untestable without DNA. The sample comprised blood T cells: a sorted CD56 or NKG2C T cell subset, CD4+ or CD8+ T cells, or bulk PBMC T cells (not recorded which). The CDR3 protein is CSVGQSADYPKFF.